A single sample gave rise to the 28 T cell receptor beta chains below, sequenced in a study of PD-1 blockade in classical Hodgkin lymphoma. Time point specified: cycle 4 day 1 (C4D1), after five to seven weeks of nivolumab. Autologous stem cell transplantation was followed by relapse in every patient, and brentuximab vedotin exposure varied. Only in-frame clones appear in the TCRdb table, and some are missing; sequencing was by immunoSEQ multiplex PCR. The sample records 57,000 or so clones, 70% to 90% being singletons. Sequenced material: peripheral blood mononuclear cells (PBMCs), taken before the fourth cycle of nivolumab. The receptors shown here come from a human donor with classical Hodgkin lymphoma.

This sequence joins TRBV7-8 and TRBJ2-1; D ambiguous. There are 15 residues in the CDR3. Germline assignment: CDR1 SGHVS and CDR2 FQNEAQ. V was trimmed by 1 base and J by 7 bases, leaving 14 bases between them. CDR3 sequence (DNA): TGTGCCAGCAGCTTAGTGTGGAATCCCTTAAATGAGCAGTTCTTC. It yields the protein CASSLVWNPLNEQFF.

The V gene is TRBV5-1, the J gene TRBJ1-2, with D hard to call. Per germline, CDR1 SGHRS and CDR2 YFSETQ. The CDR3 length is 15 residues. Deletions cut 4 bases from V and 6 bases from J, with 19 bases between. CDR3 nucleotides: TGCGCCAGCAGCCCGGGCGCACGACTTACCAATGGCTACACCTTC. It yields the protein CASSPGARLTNGYTF. Based on the CDR3 plus reference TRBV5-1 and TRBJ1-2, the full variable domain is KAGVTQTPRYLIKTRGQQVTLSCSPISGHRSVSWYQQTPGQGLQFLFEYFSETQRNKGNFPGRFSGRQFSNSRSEMNVSTLELGDSALYLCASSPGARLTNGYTFGSGTRLTVV.

This chain links TRBV10-3 with TRBJ2-7, with D unclear. The germline V gene encodes CDR1 ENHRY and CDR2 SYGVKD. The CDR3 loop spans 13 amino acids. The germline V and J ends were trimmed by 1 base and 6 bases, with 10 bases remaining between them. CDR3 region: CAISEFPVREQYF. In DNA, the CDR3 is TGTGCCATCAGTGAGTTCCCGGTCCGCGAGCAGTACTTC.

J is TRBJ1-4 and V is TRBV5-1; D is undetermined. The CDR3 runs 15 residues. The germline V and J ends were trimmed by 5 bases and 0 bases, with 11 bases remaining between them. The germline gives CDR1 SGHRS, CDR2 YFSETQ. In nucleotides, the CDR3 is TGCGCCAGCAGTCAGGACGTTACAACTAATGAAAAACTGTTTTTT. Translation gives CASSQDVTTNEKLFF.

This chain links TRBV5-1 with TRBJ1-1; D is uncertain. V was shortened by 0 bases and J by 10 bases, with 16 bases between the two germline ends. The CDR3 covers 14 residues. Germline loops: CDR1 SGHRS, CDR2 YFSETQ. The CDR3 is CASSLVKTARGAFF. In DNA form, the CDR3 reads TGCGCCAGCAGCTTGGTCAAGACGGCTCGGGGAGCTTTCTTT.

This chain links TRBV11-2 with TRBJ2-7; no definite D call. The CDR3 loop spans 14 amino acids. Germline assignment: CDR1 SGHAT and CDR2 FQNNGV. V dropped 4 bases and J dropped 6 bases, with 16 bases sitting between them. The CDR3 DNA reads TGTGCCAGCAGCTCGAGGAAAACCCTACCCGAGCAGTACTTC. Protein sequence: CASSSRKTLPEQYF.

As for this clone: The same CDR3 arises from other DNA sequences in this sample as well. The rearrangement links TRBV5-1 to TRBJ1-2; 7 nucleotides agree with TRBD1. With 4 bases clipped from V and 5 bases from J, the junction kept 8 bases outside the gene matches. Germline assignment: CDR1 SGHRS and CDR2 YFSETQ. This CDR3 has 14 residues. CDR3 loop: CASSPGQVGYGYTF. Here the CDR3 DNA reads TGCGCCAGCAGCCCAGGACAGGTTGGGTATGGCTACACCTTC. Supplemented by reference TRBV5-1 and TRBJ1-2, the full variable domain reads KAGVTQTPRYLIKTRGQQVTLSCSPISGHRSVSWYQQTPGQGLQFLFEYFSETQRNKGNFPGRFSGRQFSNSRSEMNVSTLELGDSALYLCASSPGQVGYGYTFGSGTRLTVV.

The chain joins TRBV19 to TRBJ1-5; D is perhaps TRBD1 (5 bases). The CDR3 has 16 amino acids. Germline loops: CDR1 LNHDA, CDR2 SQIVND (reference sequence). V lost 9 bases and J lost 0, with 18 bases in between. CDR3 loop: CASNGGGLYSNQPQHF. The CDR3 region has the DNA TGTGCCAGCAACGGCGGGGGACTATATAGCAATCAGCCCCAGCATTTT.

There are a few counts of this clone. CDR3 protein: CASSVLTGTRGGETQYF. The CDR3 DNA is TGTGCCAGCAGTGTCCTCACCGGGACTAGAGGCGGGGAGACCCAGTACTTC. This chain joins TRBV25-1 and TRBJ2-5; 8 bases agree with TRBD2. The CDR3 is 17 amino acids. Trimming took 4 bases from V and 5 from J; bases not matched to a gene: 15. Germline CDR1 MGHDK, CDR2 SYGVNS.

J is TRBJ2-7 and V is TRBV5-1; D tentatively reads TRBD1 or TRBD2 (5 bases each). Germline values: CDR1 SGHRS, CDR2 YFSETQ. This CDR3 is built from 14 residues. The ends were cut back, 6 bases at V and 5 bases at J, with 18 bases in the middle. The CDR3 spells CASKGQGAGNEQYF. The CDR3 nucleotides are TGCGCCAGCAAGGGCCAAGGGGCGGGCAACGAGCAGTACTTC.

V gene TRBV5-1 combines with J gene TRBJ2-1, with 7 bases matching TRBD2. Germline CDR1 and CDR2: SGHRS and YFSETQ. The CDR3 covers 17 residues. Unmatched junction bases numbered 7, after V lost 1 base and J lost 0 bases. CDR3 sequence: CASSLLTGGSSYNEQFF. The CDR3 coding sequence is TGCGCCAGCAGCTTGCTCACGGGCGGGAGCTCCTACAATGAGCAGTTCTTC.

The J gene is TRBJ1-4, the V gene TRBV30; no firm D call. The CDR3 has 15 residues. Germline V gene data show CDR1 as GTSNPN and CDR2 as SVGIG (reference sequence). V lost 7 bases and J 10 bases, leaving 25 bases between the germline ends. CDR3 sequence (DNA): TGTGCCTTTCACGACGCAAATAGTGTTATGGGAAAACTGTTTTTT. Translation: CAFHDANSVMGKLFF.

This chain uses TRBV7-9 with TRBJ1-3; D uncertain. The CDR3 consists of 16 residues. Trimming took 1 base from V and 7 from J, leaving 17 bases between them. Per germline, CDR1 SEHNR and CDR2 FQNEAQ (reference sequence). In nucleotides, the CDR3 is TGTGCCAGCAGCTTAGGTTTGGTAGTCCTCAAGAACACCATATATTTT. This translates into CASSLGLVVLKNTIYF.

This chain uses TRBV7-9 with TRBJ2-7, with D tentatively TRBD1 (6 bases). Germline loops: CDR1 SEHNR, CDR2 FQNEAQ (reference sequence). V was pared by 5 bases and J by 1 base, with 9 bases between. CDR3 length: 13 amino acids. In DNA, the CDR3 is TGTGCCAGCAGCCAGGACAGTTCCTACGAGCAGTACTTC. Protein: CASSQDSSYEQYF.

V usage is TRBV6-1 and J usage is TRBJ1-2; tentative D call: TRBD1 (5 bases). CDR3 size: 14 residues. V lost 6 bases, J lost 5 bases, and 16 bases lay in between. Germline lookup yields CDR1 MNHNS and CDR2 SASEGT. The CDR3 region is CASRPTGTLYGYTF. The CDR3 DNA follows: TGTGCCAGCAGACCCACGGGGACCCTTTATGGCTACACCTTC.

This chain connects TRBV5-1 to TRBJ1-2; D is perhaps TRBD1 (5 bases). The CDR3 spans 14 residues. Germline V CDR1 and CDR2: SGHRS, YFSETQ. V was clipped by 4 bases and J by 6 bases, with 16 bases between them. The CDR3 is CASSRGQPQDGYTF. The CDR3 region has the DNA TGCGCCAGCAGCAGAGGACAACCCCAGGATGGCTACACCTTC.

The chain has TRBV9 and TRBJ2-1; D is possibly TRBD2 (6 bases). The CDR3 has 13 amino acids. Trimming removed 0 bases from V and 9 bases from J, with 10 bases in between. From germline, CDR1 is SGDLS and CDR2 YYNGEE. CDR3 amino acids: CASSVDGGGEQFF. The CDR3 DNA follows: TGTGCCAGCAGCGTAGACGGGGGAGGTGAGCAGTTCTTC.

The gene calls are TRBV4-2 and TRBJ1-5; D is perhaps TRBD1 (5 bases). Germline assignment: CDR1 LGHNA and CDR2 YNFKEQ. The CDR3 is 14 amino acids. V was pared by 2 bases and J by 8 bases, with 13 bases between. The CDR3 DNA reads as TGTGCCAGCAGCCAAAGGGACCGCCTGAAGCCCCAGCATTTT. This encodes CASSQRDRLKPQHF.

This clone was recorded only once. This CDR3 is also generated by other DNA sequences in the sample. This chain uses TRBV5-1 with TRBJ2-5; 10 positions agree with TRBD1. This CDR3 region has 15 residues. CDR1 and CDR2 from the germline V gene are SGHRS and YFSETQ. J lost 5 bases, V lost 2 bases, and 6 bases had no gene match. The CDR3 DNA sequence: TGCGCCAGCAGCTTTCAGACAGGGGGCGGGGAGACCCAGTACTTC. It translates to CASSFQTGGGETQYF.

The chain couples TRBV4-1 to TRBJ2-7; 10 bases line up with TRBD1. Germline CDR1 MGHRA, CDR2 YSYEKL. Losses at the gene ends were 1 base for V and 6 bases for J; bases not matched to a gene: 9. The CDR3 consists of 16 residues. This CDR3 is CASSQVAGTGVFEQYF. CDR3 DNA sequence: TGCGCCAGCAGCCAAGTAGCCGGGACAGGGGTTTTCGAGCAGTACTTC.

V usage is TRBV6-5 and J usage is TRBJ1-2; tentative D call: TRBD1 (6 bases). The CDR3 extends over 12 amino acids. Germline V CDR1 and CDR2: MNHEY, SVGAGI. Trimming shortened V by 5 bases and J by 8 bases, and 12 bases separated the two germline ends. The CDR3: CASSTQGRGYTF. CDR3 bases: TGTGCCAGCAGTACACAGGGACGAGGCTACACCTTC.

V is TRBV10-1 and J is TRBJ1-2, with TRBD1 matching over 9 bases. Looked up from germline, CDR1 is WNHNN and CDR2 is SYGVQD (reference sequence). With V trimmed by 5 bases and J by 3 bases, 10 bases remained unmatched. CDR3 length: 16 amino acids. In nucleotides, the CDR3 is TGCGCCAGCAGTAAGAAACCGGGACAGGGTCACTATGGCTACACCTTC. Protein: CASSKKPGQGHYGYTF.

V usage is TRBV5-5 and J usage is TRBJ1-1; 7 bases match TRBD1. The V gene end was trimmed by 4 bases and the J gene end by 6 bases; junction bases not matched to a gene: 12. This CDR3 has 15 amino acids. Looked up from germline, CDR1 is SGHKS and CDR2 is YYEKEE (reference sequence). The CDR3 DNA sequence: TGTGCCAGCAGCCAGGTGACAGGGAAACAATCTGAAGCTTTCTTT. Amino acid sequence: CASSQVTGKQSEAFF.

The chain links TRBV6-5 to TRBJ2-7; D could derive from TRBD1 or TRBD2 (5 bases each). Germline values: CDR1 MNHEY, CDR2 SVGAGI. V was trimmed by 5 bases and J by 3 bases, leaving 17 bases between them. The CDR3 loop spans 15 amino acids. The CDR3 nucleotides are TGTGCCAGCAGTAAGACCGGGACGGGATACTACGAGCAGTACTTC. Protein sequence: CASSKTGTGYYEQYF.

The chain joins TRBV5-1 to TRBJ2-2, with unresolved D. Looked up from germline, CDR1 is SGHRS and CDR2 is YFSETQ. CDR3 size: 13 residues. Trimming took off 4 bases at V and 10 bases at J, with 14 bases between the two ends. CDR3 bases: TGCGCCAGCAGCGTAGGACCGGTGGAGGAGCTGTTTTTT. Its protein product is CASSVGPVEELFF.

V is TRBV6-1 and J is TRBJ1-2, with D possibly matching TRBD1 (6 bases). V was trimmed by 6 bases and J by 2 bases, leaving 10 bases between them. In germline, CDR1 is MNHNS, CDR2 SASEGT. The CDR3 is made up of 13 amino acids. The CDR3 nucleotides are TGTGCCAGCAGCGCTACAGGGAACTATGGCTACACCTTC. Protein sequence: CASSATGNYGYTF.

The genes are TRBV7-3 and TRBJ2-2, with no clear D. This CDR3 comprises 14 residues. Germline V CDR1 and CDR2: SGHTA, FQGTGA. V lost 1 base to trimming and J lost 6 bases, with 9 bases between them. CDR3 sequence (DNA): TGTGCCAGCAGCTTAAGAGCCGGCCCCGGGGAGCTGTTTTTT. This encodes CASSLRAGPGELFF.

The chain recombines TRBV5-1 with TRBJ1-1; D not resolved. V lost 4 bases and J 1 base, leaving 8 bases between the germline ends. CDR1 is SGHRS, CDR2 YFSETQ, per germline. The CDR3 covers 13 residues. CDR3 DNA sequence: TGCGCCAGCAGCACCAGAGAGAACACTGAAGCTTTCTTT. Protein sequence: CASSTRENTEAFF.